The rows below give T cell receptor beta chains drawn from one sample of a study of blood T cell repertoires in COVID-19. The assay was immunoSEQ multiplex PCR, and TCRdb's table has in-frame clones only and misses some. The sample contains about 200,000 clones, about four fifths of which appear only once. Sequenced sample: peripheral blood. The receptors shown here come from an elderly woman with acute or convalescent COVID-19. Each CDR3 is given with its conserved first and last residue. The D gene is left open where the match is weak. Not all rows give a size; the values are once, few, many and, for expanded clones, a class.

D,V,length,J,size,DNA,CDR3
TRBD2,TRBV27,18,TRBJ2-7,few,TGTGCCAGCAGTTTCTCGACTAGCGGGGACCAACTCGGCTACGAGCAGTACTTC,CASSFSTSGDQLGYEQYF
NA,TRBV19,15,TRBJ1-5,once,TGTGCCAGTAGTATTATCGGGGGGAGCAATCAGCCCCAGCATTTT,CASSIIGGSNQPQHF
TRBD2,TRBV2,15,TRBJ2-3,NA,TGTGCCAGCAGGATGGGGGAGCGGGAGACAGATACGCAGTATTTT,CASRMGERETDTQYF
TRBD1,TRBV9,17,TRBJ1-1,once,TGTGCCAGCAGCGTAGGTAGACAGGGGGTTATGAACACTGAAGCTTTCTTT,CASSVGRQGVMNTEAFF
NA,TRBV30,14,TRBJ2-3,once,TGTGCCTGGAGTGTAGGGGCCGGCACAGATACGCAGTATTTT,CAWSVGAGTDTQYF
TRBD2,TRBV7-9,16,TRBJ2-6,NA,TGTGCCAGCAGTCCCGGGGGGAGCTCTGGGGCCAACGTCCTGACTTTC,CASSPGGSSGANVLTF
TRBD2,TRBV11-2,16,TRBJ2-3,NA,TGTGCCAGCAGCTTACCTAGCGGGGGGGTGTCAGATACGCAGTATTTT,CASSLPSGGVSDTQYF
TRBD2,TRBV9,17,TRBJ2-7,NA,TGTGCCAGCAGCGTAGCGGGGGGGACTAGCGGGGCCTACGAGCAGTACTTC,CASSVAGGTSGAYEQYF
NA,TRBV30,13,TRBJ1-1,few,TGTGCCTCAGATTCCTCGGGTGCCACTGAAGCTTTCTTT,CASDSSGATEAFF
TRBD1,TRBV13,12,TRBJ1-4,NA,TGTGCCAGCAGCCCCCGACAGGGTAGCCTGTTTTTT,CASSPRQGSLFF
TRBD1,TRBV30,13,TRBJ1-6,NA,TGTGCCTGGAGGACAGGGGGTGATTCACCCCTCCACTTT,CAWRTGGDSPLHF
TRBD1,TRBV7-9,14,TRBJ1-2,NA,TGTGCCAGCAGCTTAACGACAGGGGATTATGGCTACACCTTC,CASSLTTGDYGYTF
NA,TRBV10-2,17,TRBJ1-6,NA,TGCGCCAGCAGTGAGGCTCAATCGGACAGTGATAATTCACCCCTCCACTTT,CASSEAQSDSDNSPLHF
TRBD1,TRBV14,15,TRBJ2-2,NA,TGTGCCAGCAGCCCCTTATACAGGGGAACCGGGGAGCTGTTTTTT,CASSPLYRGTGELFF
NA,TRBV7-9,12,TRBJ2-7,NA,TGTGCCAGCACCAAAGAGGCGGGCGAGCAGTACTTC,CASTKEAGEQYF
TRBD2,TRBV5-4,15,TRBJ2-2,once,TGTGCCAGCAGCGAAAGCGGGGGCCTCACCGGGGAGCTGTTTTTT,CASSESGGLTGELFF
TRBD1,TRBV3-1/TRBV3-2,16,TRBJ2-1,once,TGTGCCAGCAGCCAAATGTGGGACAGGGTCTACAATGAGCAGTTCTTC,CASSQMWDRVYNEQFF
NA,TRBV6-5,14,TRBJ1-1,few,TGTGCCAGCAGTTACTCGAGCGGGGTGACTGAAGCTTTCTTT,CASSYSSGVTEAFF
NA,TRBV7-2,14,TRBJ2-5,NA,TGTGCCAGCAGCTTTAGTAGGGGGGGGGAGACCCAGTACTTC,CASSFSRGGETQYF
TRBD2,TRBV27,16,TRBJ2-1,NA,TGTGCCAGCATCCCACTAGCGGAAAGCTCCTACAATGAGCAGTTCTTC,CASIPLAESSYNEQFF
TRBD2,TRBV9,15,TRBJ2-1,NA,TGTGCCAGCAGCGTAGTGGCTAGCGGGACCAATGAGCAGTTCTTC,CASSVVASGTNEQFF
NA,TRBV24-1,14,TRBJ2-2,NA,TGTGCCACCAAAGGGGGTTTAGGCACCGGGGAGCTGTTTTTT,CATKGGLGTGELFF
TRBD1,TRBV6-5,11,TRBJ1-2,NA,TGTGCCAGCAGAGAGACAGGGCCCCTAGCCTTC,CASRETGPLAF